This T cell receptor beta chain was captured in a study of blood T cell repertoires in COVID-19. Overall study: Spain, Italy and the United States supplied samples that represented acute and convalescent COVID-19. Sample material is recorded as cDNA or gDNA derived from T cells, B-cell-depleted T cells, or PBMCs.

In the source study's methods: Nucleated cell number was recorded as an estimate derived from reference gene primer amplification. Libraries were prepared by immunoSEQ multiplex PCR; TCRdb keeps only in-frame clonotypes and omits some of them. That table is the source of V, J and clone size, and D and trimming were worked out from the DNA. The repertoire holds 75,000 to 100,000 clones, with roughly 86% as singletons. This CDR3 spans 11 amino acids. The ends were cut back, 6 bases at V and 6 bases at J, with 12 bases in the middle. Germline V lookup: CDR1 DFQATT, CDR2 SNEGSKA (reference sequence). The rearrangement joins TRBV20-1 to TRBJ2-7, with D maybe TRBD1 (5 bases). The TCR originated in a man aged 45 to 65 with active or convalescent COVID-19. The sequenced sample was peripheral blood. The CDR3, as DNA: TGCAGTGCGCAAACAGGACCCGAGCAGTACGTC. It codes for CSAQTGPEQYV.